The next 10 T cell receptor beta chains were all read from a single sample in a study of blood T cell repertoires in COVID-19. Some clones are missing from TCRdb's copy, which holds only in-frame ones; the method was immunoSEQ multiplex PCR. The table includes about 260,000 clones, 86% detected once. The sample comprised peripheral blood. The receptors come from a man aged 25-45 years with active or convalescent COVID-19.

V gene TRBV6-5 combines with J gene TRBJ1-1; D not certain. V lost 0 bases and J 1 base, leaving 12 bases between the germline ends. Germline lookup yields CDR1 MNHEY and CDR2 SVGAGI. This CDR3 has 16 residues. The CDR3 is CASSYSVKRGNTEAFF. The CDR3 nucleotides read TGTGCCAGCAGTTACTCCGTCAAGCGGGGGAACACTGAAGCTTTCTTT.

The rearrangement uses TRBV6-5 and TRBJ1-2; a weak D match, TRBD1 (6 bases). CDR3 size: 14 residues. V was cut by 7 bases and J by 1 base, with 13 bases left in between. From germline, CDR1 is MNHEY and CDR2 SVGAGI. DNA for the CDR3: TGTGCCAGCAATACAGGGATTCTTAACTATGGCTACACCTTC. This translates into CASNTGILNYGYTF.

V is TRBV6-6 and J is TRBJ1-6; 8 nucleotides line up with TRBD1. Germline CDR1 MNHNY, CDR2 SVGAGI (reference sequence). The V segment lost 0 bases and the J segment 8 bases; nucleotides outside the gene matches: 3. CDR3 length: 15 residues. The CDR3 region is CASSYSGTGYSPLHF. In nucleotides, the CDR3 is TGTGCCAGCAGTTACTCAGGGACAGGCTATTCACCCCTCCACTTT.

The CDR3: CASGQGLNTEAFF. The CDR3 DNA follows: TGCGCCAGTGGACAGGGGCTGAACACTGAAGCTTTCTTT. The chain joins TRBV5-1 to TRBJ1-1; 9 bases are shared with TRBD1. Germline values: CDR1 SGHRS, CDR2 YFSETQ. J gave up 0 bases and V 8 bases, and 2 bases lay outside the gene matches. CDR3 length: 13 residues.

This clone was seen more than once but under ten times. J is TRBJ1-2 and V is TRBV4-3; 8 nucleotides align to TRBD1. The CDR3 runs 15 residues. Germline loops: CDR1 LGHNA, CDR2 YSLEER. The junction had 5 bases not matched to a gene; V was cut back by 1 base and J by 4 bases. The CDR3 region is CASSQGTGSVYGYTF. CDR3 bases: TGCGCCAGCAGCCAAGGGACAGGGTCGGTCTATGGCTACACCTTC.

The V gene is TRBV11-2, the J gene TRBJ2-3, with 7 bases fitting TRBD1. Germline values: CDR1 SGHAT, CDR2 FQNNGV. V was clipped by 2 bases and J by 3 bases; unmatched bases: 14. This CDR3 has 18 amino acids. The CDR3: CASSLTGEGGGRTDTQYF. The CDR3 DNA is TGTGCCAGCAGCTTAACCGGTGAAGGGGGCGGAAGGACAGATACGCAGTATTTT.

CDR3 sequence: CASMRSTEAFF. The CDR3 region has the DNA TGTGCCAGCATGAGGAGCACTGAAGCTTTCTTT. The chain joins TRBV12-3 or TRBV12-4 to TRBJ1-1; D remains unclear. The CDR3 spans 11 residues. Between the trimmed V and J ends, which lost 7 bases and 4 bases, there was a span of 7 bases.

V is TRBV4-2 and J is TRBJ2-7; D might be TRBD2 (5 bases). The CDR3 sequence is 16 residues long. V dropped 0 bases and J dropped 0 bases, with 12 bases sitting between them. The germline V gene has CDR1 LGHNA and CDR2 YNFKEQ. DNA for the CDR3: TGTGCCAGCAGCCAAGATGAGGGTGATCACTCCTACGAGCAGTACTTC. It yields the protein CASSQDEGDHSYEQYF.

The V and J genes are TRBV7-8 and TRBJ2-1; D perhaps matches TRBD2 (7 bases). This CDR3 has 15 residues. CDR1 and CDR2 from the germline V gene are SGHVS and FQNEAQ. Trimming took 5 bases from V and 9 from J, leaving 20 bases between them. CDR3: CASSSKDGGPGEQFF. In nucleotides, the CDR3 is TGTGCCAGCAGCAGCAAAGACGGGGGGCCCGGTGAGCAGTTCTTC.

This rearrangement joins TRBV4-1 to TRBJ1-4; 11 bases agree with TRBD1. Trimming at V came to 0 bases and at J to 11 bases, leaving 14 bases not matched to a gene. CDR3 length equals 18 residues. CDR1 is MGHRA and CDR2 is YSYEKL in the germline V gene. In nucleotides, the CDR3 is TGCGCCAGCAGCCAAGAGCCCCACGGAGGACAGGGGGCATGGAAACTGTTTTTT. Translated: CASSQEPHGGQGAWKLFF.